The clone carrying this T cell receptor (beta chain) was observed a few times. Different DNA sequences within this sample yield the same CDR3. These data originate in a study of metastatic and nonmetastatic thyroid tumors. Study-wide background: Peripheral blood and tumor or nodule samples from malignant and benign thyroid patients were compared.

Thyroid surgery was performed in patients who had received no treatment beforehand. In the authors' workflow: A papillary thyroid cancer distant-metastasis classifier was built from CDR3 differences across clinicopathological groups. TCRdb reassembled clones from the PCR reads with MiXCR. The V and J calls here are based on TCRdb, not the publication. This table has 15,000 to 19,000 clones, 3% to 4% appearing once. Losses at the gene ends were 1 base for V and 8 bases for J; bases not matched to a gene: 7. The CDR3 spans 14 residues. The receptor was derived from a female donor with papillary thyroid cancer or a benign thyroid nodule (not recorded which). Some clones in this sample may be carry-over from other donors' samples. Sequencing input: tumor tissue. The chain couples TRBV12-3 or TRBV12-4 to TRBJ1-2; 7 bases fit TRBD1. CDR3 in DNA: TGTGCCAGCAGTTTAGACAGGGGTAAGAGAGGCTACACCTTC. Amino acids: CASSLDRGKRGYTF.